This T cell receptor beta chain was captured by sequencing in a study of response to subunit inactivated influenza vaccine. TCRdb re-analysed the RT-PCR reads in MiXCR, keeping a single row per CDR3 protein. Here the sample spans just under 550,000 distinct CDR3 sequences, approximately 24% being singletons. There are 16 residues in the CDR3. Per germline, CDR1 SGHRS and CDR2 YFSETQ. The ends lost 4 bases at V and 2 bases at J; junction bases unmatched: 5. The data also belong to a second study, concerning T cells expressing NK-cell markers. That paper notes: Production of TCR beta cDNA relied on 5'RACE template switching with UMIs. Repertoires of TCR beta were obtained from T cells sorted as CD3+CD56+NKG2C+, CD3+CD56+NKG2C- and CD3+CD56-NKG2C+.

This material consisted of CD4+ T cells sorted from PBMCs, taken 12 days after vaccination. This TCR derives from a man aged 45 to 65 who received an inactivated influenza vaccine. This chain connects TRBV5-1 to TRBJ1-6; 8 positions match TRBD1. The CDR3 coding sequence is TGCGCCAGCAGCCCGACAGGGGACACCTATAATTCACCCCTCCACTTT. This translates into CASSPTGDTYNSPLHF.